This T cell receptor beta chain was observed in a study of read filtering for tumor transcriptome and immune sequencing. At the level of the study: IR-seq gave about 4 to 10.27 million TCR reads per sample; RNA-seq gave roughly 80 to 1273.

Molecular barcoded adaptors covering alpha/delta and beta/gamma chains were used on around 400 ng RNA. TCRdb fed the reads into MiXCR, producing one record per CDR3 protein. The data show approximately 93,000 distinct CDR3 sequences, with around a fifth seen just once and around 10% held by the top ten. The V end lost 2 bases, the J end lost 4 bases, and 8 bases lay between the germline ends. Germline V gene data show CDR1 as MNHEY and CDR2 as SMNVEV (reference sequence). This CDR3 comprises 14 residues. Sequenced input: a population of CD138-negative cells sorted from bone marrow. V is TRBV27 and J is TRBJ2-2, with D possibly TRBD2 on 5 matching bases. This clonotype originated in a donor aged 40 or older with multiple myeloma. The CDR3 DNA follows: TGTGCCAGCAGTTTACGGGGAAGCACCGGGGAGCTGTTTTTT. This translates into CASSLRGSTGELFF.